One sample yielded the 7 T cell receptor beta chains listed below, sequenced in a study of T-cell memory formation after mild COVID-19. TCRdb reanalysed the 5' RACE reads using MiXCR and keeps one entry per CDR3 protein. Of about 130,000 distinct CDR3 sequences in the sample, approximately 15% were seen once. Sequencing was carried out using PBMCs or a T cell subset sorted from them (not recorded which). These receptor sequences come from an adult woman who had mild COVID-19 (a few samples of this study predate the infection). Cell type and time point are not known.

The chain recombines TRBV4-1 with TRBJ2-2, with D perhaps TRBD2 (5 bases). Germline V gene sequence: CDR1 MGHRA, CDR2 YSYEKL. The CDR3 covers 17 residues. Trimming took off 1 base at V and 6 bases at J, with 18 bases between the two ends. CDR3: CASSQAYSGSVAGELFF. The CDR3 nucleotides read TGCGCCAGCAGCCAAGCTTACTCGGGGTCCGTCGCCGGGGAGCTGTTTTTT.

The chain employs TRBV20-1 and TRBJ2-7; D is possibly TRBD1 or TRBD2 (7 bases each). V gave up 5 bases and J gave up 3 bases, with 20 bases separating them. The CDR3 is made up of 15 amino acids. Germline loops: CDR1 DFQATT, CDR2 SNEGSKA (reference sequence). Here the CDR3 reads CSAYTGVAGVYEQYF. The CDR3 bases are TGCAGTGCTTATACAGGGGTCGCGGGAGTCTACGAGCAGTACTTC.

As to this clonotype: It may be a read error: a sequence one base away is much more abundant. The rearrangement uses TRBV25-1 and TRBJ2-7; 7 bases match TRBD1. Germline loops: CDR1 MGHDK, CDR2 SYGVNS. J was trimmed by 1 base and V by 7 bases; bases with no gene match: 10. This CDR3 region has 15 residues. The CDR3 spells CASIEEQGCSYEQYF. The CDR3 region has the DNA TGTGCCAGCATCGAGGAACAGGGGTGTTCCTACGAGCAGTACTTC.

This clonotype was seen many times. The chain has TRBV29-1 and TRBJ2-3, with 7 positions matching TRBD2. Looked up from germline, CDR1 is SQVTM and CDR2 is ANQGSEA. The CDR3 sequence is 14 residues long. V shed 4 bases, J shed 2 bases, and the junction held 6 bases outside the gene matches. The CDR3: CSVGAGTLTDTQYF. CDR3 coding DNA: TGCAGCGTTGGAGCGGGGACCCTCACAGATACGCAGTATTTT.

The rearrangement uses TRBV5-6 and TRBJ2-7; 11 bases are a match to TRBD2. After removal of 3 bases from V and 4 bases from J, the junction contained 3 bases not matched to a gene. In germline, CDR1 is SGHDT, CDR2 YYEEEE. The CDR3 contains 14 residues. The CDR3, as DNA: TGTGCCAGCAGCTGGGGACTAGCGGTATACGAGCAGTACTTC. Its protein is CASSWGLAVYEQYF.

This clonotype was counted only a few times. The V call is TRBV27, the J call TRBJ2-3, with D maybe TRBD2 (7 bases). CDR3 length equals 16 residues. Trimming took off 0 bases at V and 3 bases at J, with 13 bases between the two ends. The germline V gene encodes CDR1 MNHEY and CDR2 SMNVEV (reference sequence). The CDR3 DNA follows: TGTGCCAGCAGTTTATCTAGGGGGGGAGGTACAGATACGCAGTATTTT. Residues: CASSLSRGGGTDTQYF.

This clonotype has only a few counts. This chain uses TRBV19 with TRBJ1-5, with D hard to call. This CDR3 is built from 13 residues. V was shortened by 0 bases and J by 9 bases, with 9 bases between the two germline ends. CDR1 and CDR2 from the germline V gene are LNHDA and SQIVND (reference sequence). In DNA, the CDR3 is TGTGCCAGTAGTATAGATCAACGGCCGCCCCAGCATTTT. It encodes CASSIDQRPPQHF.